Listed here are 20 T cell receptor beta chains from one sample, sequenced in a study of cytomegalovirus exposure and HLA in healthy donors. Primers for the PCR totalled 60 Vbeta and 13 Jbeta. Sequenced by immunoSEQ multiplex PCR; TCRdb stores in-frame clones only, minus some. The profile shows roughly 180,000 clones, more than 70% of them singletons. Sequencing was carried out using PBMCs. The receptors stem from a boy younger than 18 in good health and CMV-seronegative.

A few counts support this clone. The gene calls are TRBV6-5 and TRBJ2-7; D is perhaps TRBD1 (6 bases). The V gene's germline CDR1 is MNHEY and CDR2 SVGAGI. This CDR3 region has 15 residues. Trimming stripped 5 bases from V and 2 bases from J, with 16 bases between. CDR3 nucleotide sequence: TGTGCCAGCAGTCCCCCAGGGGTCTTAGCCTACGAGCAGTACTTC. Its translation: CASSPPGVLAYEQYF.

V usage is TRBV28 and J usage is TRBJ2-7; 12 bases agree with TRBD2. J gave up 4 bases and V 6 bases, and 7 bases lay outside the gene matches. This CDR3 contains 15 residues. Germline assignment: CDR1 MDHEN and CDR2 SYDVKM. The CDR3 coding sequence is TGTGCCAGCAGAATCCTAGCGGGAGGGGGATACGAGCAGTACTTC. It specifies CASRILAGGGYEQYF. Based on the CDR3 plus reference TRBV28 and TRBJ2-7, the full variable domain is DVKVTQSSRYLVKRTGEKVFLECVQDMDHENMFWYRQDPGLGLRLIYFSYDVKMKEKGDIPEGYSVSREKKERFSLILESASTNQTSMYLCASRILAGGGYEQYFGPGTRLTVT.

The chain uses TRBV28 and TRBJ2-3, with D perhaps matching TRBD1 (5 bases). CDR1 and CDR2 (germline): MDHEN, SYDVKM. The V end was cut by 3 bases, the J end by 1 base, with 8 bases between. The CDR3 sequence is 14 residues long. CDR3 loop: CASSFLQGTDTQYF. The CDR3 DNA reads TGTGCCAGCAGTTTTTTACAGGGCACAGATACGCAGTATTTT.

The chain employs TRBV27 and TRBJ2-1, with D possibly TRBD2 on 6 matching bases. CDR3 length equals 15 residues. From germline, CDR1 is MNHEY and CDR2 SMNVEV (reference sequence). V dropped 6 bases and J dropped 2 bases, with 14 bases sitting between them. CDR3 sequence reads: CASRAWGEPYNEQFF. The CDR3 coding sequence is TGTGCCAGCAGGGCGTGGGGGGAACCCTACAATGAGCAGTTCTTC.

This chain links TRBV5-1 with TRBJ1-4; tentatively, D is TRBD1 (6 bases). The CDR3 runs to 14 residues. The germline CDR1 and CDR2 sequences are SGHRS and YFSETQ. With 7 bases removed from V and 9 bases from J, the gap between germline ends came to 19 bases. The CDR3 DNA follows: TGCGCCAGCTTCGACTCCCGGACAGCTAAAAAACTGTTTTTT. This translates into CASFDSRTAKKLFF.

V and J are TRBV19 and TRBJ1-1; 7 nucleotides line up with TRBD1. Germline V CDR1 and CDR2: LNHDA, SQIVND (reference sequence). J lost 5 bases, V lost 6 bases, and 18 bases had no gene match. The CDR3 sequence is 17 residues long. CDR3 nucleotide sequence: TGTGCCAGTAGCACCTTAAGTCCAGGGGGTCGAGAAACTGAAGCTTTCTTT. This sequence encodes CASSTLSPGGRETEAFF.

The chain couples TRBV10-3 to TRBJ2-1; 7 positions agree with TRBD2. V dropped 4 bases and J dropped 5; count of bases not matched to a gene: 2. CDR1 and CDR2 from the germline V gene are ENHRY and SYGVKD. This CDR3 spans 13 amino acids. CDR3 nucleotide sequence: TGTGCCATCAGTGGGGGGGGAAACAATGAGCAGTTCTTC. Protein: CAISGGGNNEQFF.

This chain joins TRBV27 and TRBJ2-1, with D tentatively TRBD2 (5 bases). The germline V gene has CDR1 MNHEY and CDR2 SMNVEV (reference sequence). This CDR3 is 15 amino acids long. V was trimmed by 5 bases and J by 3 bases, leaving 14 bases between them. This chain's CDR3 is CASSLAPLVYNEQFF. The DNA for the CDR3 is TGTGCCAGCAGTCTAGCCCCACTAGTCTACAATGAGCAGTTCTTC.

The genes are TRBV30 and TRBJ2-5, with 13 bases that match TRBD2. The CDR3 has 14 amino acids. In germline, CDR1 is GTSNPN, CDR2 SVGIG (reference sequence). J gave up 6 bases and V 1 base, and 2 bases lay outside the gene matches. The CDR3 nucleotides are TGTGCCTGGAGTGGGGGACTAGCGGGAAAGACCCAGTACTTC. This sequence encodes CAWSGGLAGKTQYF.

This clone was picked up a small number of times. The chain has TRBV30 and TRBJ2-7, with TRBD1 as a possible D gene (5 bases). Per germline, CDR1 GTSNPN and CDR2 SVGIG (reference sequence). CDR3 size: 12 residues. V was pared by 8 bases and J by 2 bases, with 13 bases between. The CDR3 coding sequence is TGTGCCGCAACCCCAGGGACCTACGAGCAGTACTTC. Translated: CAATPGTYEQYF.

V and J are TRBV7-9 and TRBJ1-1, with 10 positions matching TRBD1. Germline V CDR1 and CDR2: SEHNR, FQNEAQ (reference sequence). V shed 6 bases and J 9 bases; nucleotides not matched to a gene: 4. This CDR3 has 12 residues. CDR3 in DNA: TGTGCCAGCAGGGAGACAGGGGGCAAAGCTTTCTTT. Amino acid sequence: CASRETGGKAFF.

V and J are TRBV2 and TRBJ1-5; 7 bases match TRBD1. The CDR3 runs 12 residues. J was trimmed by 12 bases and V by 8 bases; bases with no gene match: 10. Germline assignment: CDR1 SNHLY and CDR2 FYNNEI. CDR3 DNA sequence: TGTGCCAGCGAAGGGACAGCCCGGAACCAGCATTTT. Protein: CASEGTARNQHF. The complete variable domain, with remaining parts taken from reference TRBV2 and TRBJ1-5, reads EPEVTQTPSHQVTQMGQEVILRCVPISNHLYFYWYRQILGQKVEFLVSFYNNEISEKSEIFDDQFSVERPDGSNFTLKIRSTKLEDSAMYFCASEGTARNQHFGDGTRLSIL.

The genes are TRBV9 and TRBJ2-7, with 10 positions matching TRBD2. The CDR3 runs to 15 residues. Germline V gene data show CDR1 as SGDLS and CDR2 as YYNGEE. The J segment lost 3 bases and the V segment lost 0 bases, leaving 3 bases of the junction unmatched. Here the CDR3 reads CASSVGLAGDYEQYF. For the CDR3, the DNA is TGTGCCAGCAGCGTAGGTCTAGCGGGGGACTACGAGCAGTACTTC.

In regard to this clone: Distinct nucleotide sequences in the sample also encode this CDR3. V and J are TRBV27 and TRBJ1-1; D is perhaps TRBD1 (5 bases). Germline CDR1 MNHEY, CDR2 SMNVEV (reference sequence). Between the trimmed V and J ends, which lost 6 bases and 2 bases, there was a span of 10 bases. This CDR3 spans 13 amino acids. Here the CDR3 reads CASSDRGNTEAFF. The CDR3, as DNA: TGTGCCAGCAGCGACAGAGGTAACACTGAAGCTTTCTTT.

This sequence joins TRBV5-1 and TRBJ2-1; 8 bases align to TRBD2. V was pared by 6 bases and J by 8 bases, with 13 bases of the junction left unmatched. Per germline, CDR1 SGHRS and CDR2 YFSETQ. The CDR3 extends over 15 amino acids. CDR3 sequence (DNA): TGCGCCAGCACCAGACTAGCGCCGGAGCGGGATGAGCAGTTCTTC. It is translated as CASTRLAPERDEQFF.

J is TRBJ1-2 and V is TRBV2; 9 bases align to TRBD1. The CDR3 length is 19 residues. The germline V gene has CDR1 SNHLY and CDR2 FYNNEI. Trimming at V came to 2 bases and at J to 10 bases, leaving 23 bases not matched to a gene. CDR3 sequence reads: CASSEPQGQGAKGFQFYTF. CDR3 bases: TGTGCCAGCAGTGAACCCCAGGGACAGGGTGCCAAGGGGTTTCAATTCTACACCTTC.

The gene calls are TRBV5-1 and TRBJ1-1, with TRBD1 matching 8 bases. The V gene's germline CDR1 is SGHRS and CDR2 YFSETQ. The J segment lost 0 bases and the V segment lost 3 bases, leaving 7 bases of the junction unmatched. The CDR3 length is 16 residues. The CDR3: CASSSDRAFMNTEAFF. The CDR3 nucleotides read TGCGCCAGCAGCTCGGACAGGGCATTCATGAACACTGAAGCTTTCTTT.

The V and J genes are TRBV6-5 and TRBJ1-2; D is unclear. Between the trimmed V and J ends, which lost 5 bases and 5 bases, there was a span of 15 bases. Germline CDR1 and CDR2: MNHEY and SVGAGI. CDR3 length: 14 residues. The CDR3, as DNA: TGTGCCAGCAGTCCACCCCGGGTCCCTTATGGCTACACCTTC. Amino acids: CASSPPRVPYGYTF.

The V call is TRBV28, the J call TRBJ2-7, with D unresolved. The CDR3 is made up of 11 amino acids. The germline V and J ends were trimmed by 2 bases and 6 bases, with 5 bases remaining between them. CDR1 is MDHEN, CDR2 SYDVKM, per germline. The CDR3 DNA is TGTGCCAGCAGTTTAGTGAGCGAGCAGTACTTC. It codes for CASSLVSEQYF.

This rearrangement joins TRBV2 to TRBJ2-7; TRBD2 matches 13 bases. The CDR3 spans 17 residues. The germline V gene encodes CDR1 SNHLY and CDR2 FYNNEI. V lost 4 bases and J lost 7; bases outside the gene matches: 13. The CDR3 reads CASSVNGLAGARGEQYF. The CDR3 DNA sequence: TGTGCCAGCAGTGTAAACGGACTAGCGGGAGCCCGAGGGGAGCAGTACTTC. The entire variable domain, with the rest obtained from reference TRBV2 and TRBJ2-7, is as follows: EPEVTQTPSHQVTQMGQEVILRCVPISNHLYFYWYRQILGQKVEFLVSFYNNEISEKSEIFDDQFSVERPDGSNFTLKIRSTKLEDSAMYFCASSVNGLAGARGEQYFGPGTRLTVT.